A single sample is the source of the 3 T cell receptor beta chains below, sequenced in a study of cytomegalovirus exposure and HLA in healthy donors. Measured with immunoSEQ multiplex PCR; TCRdb has only the in-frame clones, and not every one. The data contain about 140,000 clones, over 90% of them seen just once; the ten biggest clones take up 1.5% to 2%. The sample comprised PBMCs. These TCRs come from a man between 18 and 29 years old in good health and CMV-seropositive.

The V call is TRBV27, the J call TRBJ2-7; 8 bases fit TRBD2. With 5 bases clipped from V and 3 bases from J, the junction kept 6 bases outside the gene matches. The CDR3 consists of 14 residues. The V gene's germline CDR1 is MNHEY and CDR2 SMNVEV (reference sequence). The DNA of the CDR3 is TGTGCCAGCAGTCTTGGGACTAGAGACTACGAGCAGTACTTC. Translating gives CASSLGTRDYEQYF.

By its share, this clone is medium-sized. This sample includes further DNA sequences coding for the same CDR3. This chain links TRBV29-1 with TRBJ1-5; weak D call: TRBD1 (6 bases). Germline V CDR1 and CDR2: SQVTM, ANQGSEA. V lost 6 bases and J 2 bases, leaving 14 bases between the germline ends. CDR3 length: 14 amino acids. Here the CDR3 DNA reads TGCAGCGTCCTACAGGGATCGGGCAATCAGCCCCAGCATTTT. Amino acid sequence: CSVLQGSGNQPQHF.

This sequence joins TRBV5-5 and TRBJ2-5; the D gene is possibly TRBD1 (6 bases). CDR1 is SGHKS, CDR2 YYEKEE, per germline (reference sequence). This CDR3 region has 13 residues. V was trimmed by 2 bases and J by 3 bases, leaving 8 bases between them. The CDR3 DNA reads as TGTGCCAGCAGCTTCTCAGGGGAAGAGACCCAGTACTTC. Protein sequence: CASSFSGEETQYF.